This is a list of T cell receptor beta chains from one sample in a study of cytomegalovirus exposure and HLA in healthy donors. Clones were sequenced by immunoSEQ multiplex PCR, and TCRdb holds only the in-frame ones, with some missing. The sample includes tens of thousands of clones, 95% to 98% seen only once; the top ten take roughly 1.5%. The sample comprised PBMCs. Receptor source: a woman younger than 35 in good health and CMV-seropositive. CDR3s include the opening cysteine and the closing phenylalanine or tryptophan. The order of the fields is D gene, V gene, J gene, CDR3 protein. The D gene is left open where the match is weak.

TRBD2	TRBV28	TRBJ2-1	CASSLTVLAGGSDEQFF
TRBD2	TRBV27	TRBJ2-1	CASSLNEHSGNYNEQFF
NA	TRBV18	TRBJ2-1	CASSPTTREQQFF
NA	TRBV19	TRBJ2-1	CAKDSSSYNEQFF
TRBD2	TRBV6-5	TRBJ2-3	CASGTISDTQYF
NA	TRBV14	TRBJ2-4	CASSQVKFDGSLGGKNIQYF
NA	TRBV7-6	TRBJ2-1	CASSLVTGVSSYNEQFF
TRBD2	TRBV28	TRBJ2-5	CASSLGLAGVLQETQYF
TRBD1	TRBV9	TRBJ2-1	CASSVVTGINEQFF
TRBD2	TRBV11-3	TRBJ2-1	CASSSRTSNEQFF
TRBD2	TRBV27	TRBJ2-3	CASSLRLGTRATDTQYF
TRBD2	TRBV6-4	TRBJ2-3	CASSPGLASDTQYF
TRBD2	TRBV30	TRBJ2-1	CAWRETSGYNEQFF
NA	TRBV5-1	TRBJ2-7	CASSLGSGYEQYF
TRBD2	TRBV6-4	TRBJ2-3	CASSDGTSGTDTQYF
NA	TRBV16	TRBJ1-1	CASSNRETMNTEAFF
NA	TRBV15	TRBJ2-7	CATSRSAGLYEQYF
TRBD2	TRBV19	TRBJ2-3	CASNAGVGTDTQYF
TRBD1	TRBV19	TRBJ1-5	CASSIIGKDRGIWSNQPQHF
NA	TRBV28	TRBJ1-4	CASSRQGITNEKLFF
NA	TRBV18	TRBJ1-2	CASSKSRGGYGYTF
NA	TRBV29-1	TRBJ1-3	CSVDGSSGNTIYF
NA	TRBV5-4	TRBJ1-2	CASSLILDKDYGYTF
NA	TRBV30	TRBJ1-5	CAWSVSGGDQPQHF
NA	TRBV5-1	TRBJ1-1	CASSLAEAVLTEAFF
NA	TRBV2	TRBJ2-7	CASTGHYYEQYF
TRBD2	TRBV19	TRBJ2-3	CASSIHPGGGTDTQYF
NA	TRBV11-1	TRBJ2-3	CASSPYPRLGVTDTQYF
NA	TRBV5-4	TRBJ1-2	CASSHQQRWSGYTF
TRBD2	TRBV18	TRBJ2-3	CASSFSGGSDTQYF
NA	TRBV19	TRBJ2-2	CATSEALNTGELFF
NA	TRBV7-6	TRBJ2-1	CASSSRVIQYNEQFF
NA	TRBV4-1	TRBJ1-5	CASSQYGGDNQPQHF
NA	TRBV9	TRBJ2-3	CASSVGAVHTDTQYF
TRBD1	TRBV5-6	TRBJ2-7	CASSADRGITYEQYF
TRBD1	TRBV18	TRBJ1-3	CASSPTGGQGNTIYF
NA	TRBV28	TRBJ1-1	CASSLWDEGGEAFF
TRBD2	TRBV2	TRBJ2-2	CASRADASGRTGELFF
TRBD2	TRBV2	TRBJ2-1	CASSESLAAYNEQFF
TRBD1	TRBV30	TRBJ2-7	CAWSVVGGSGEQYF
TRBD2	TRBV7-9	TRBJ2-7	CASSSQSGRSGVYEQYF
NA	TRBV11-2	TRBJ2-2	CASSLSIFAGKAFTGELFF
NA	TRBV13	TRBJ2-2	CASSLGRLSGAPNTGELFF